A single sample gave rise to the 19 T cell receptor beta chains below, sequenced in a study of identical twins. A single record per CDR3 protein comes from TCRdb applying MiXCR to the 5' RACE reads. The sample yields about 220,000 distinct CDR3 sequences, more than 6.5% seen once. This sample also appeared in a second study, on yellow fever vaccine responses in identical twins.

The sequenced sample consisted of memory (CD45RO+) T cells sorted from blood. The receptors originated from a woman under 30 in good health.

The V and J genes are TRBV5-1 and TRBJ2-3, with D tentatively TRBD2 (6 bases). The CDR3 sequence is 13 residues long. The germline V and J ends were trimmed by 4 bases and 9 bases, with 15 bases remaining between them. CDR1 is SGHRS, CDR2 YFSETQ, per germline. CDR3 sequence (DNA): TGCGCCAGCAGCCCTGGGGAGGCGAAGACGCAGTATTTT. Translation gives CASSPGEAKTQYF. The variable domain in full, with the rest retrieved from reference TRBV5-1 and TRBJ2-3, is KAGVTQTPRYLIKTRGQQVTLSCSPISGHRSVSWYQQTPGQGLQFLFEYFSETQRNKGNFPGRFSGRQFSNSRSEMNVSTLELGDSALYLCASSPGEAKTQYFGPGTRLTVL.

This clonotype has a handful of counts. J is TRBJ1-1 and V is TRBV7-2; TRBD1 is a possible D gene (6 bases). The V end lost 5 bases, the J end lost 5 bases, and 18 bases lay between the germline ends. Germline-derived CDR1 and CDR2 are SGHTA and FQGNSA. This CDR3 has 15 amino acids. The CDR3 nucleotides read TGTGCCAGCAGCACCCGGGCAGGGGTGGATACTGAAGCTTTCTTT. This translates into CASSTRAGVDTEAFF.

The chain uses TRBV6-1 and TRBJ2-7; 11 bases are shared with TRBD1. Trimming at V came to 6 bases and at J to 2 bases, leaving 6 bases not matched to a gene. The CDR3 has 15 residues. CDR1 and CDR2 (germline): MNHNS, SASEGT. CDR3 in amino acids: CASSIPGQGAYEQYF. In nucleotides, the CDR3 is TGTGCCAGCAGCATACCGGGACAGGGGGCCTACGAGCAGTACTTC.

This clonotype was seen many times. One end of the junction is discordant with germline, which a read error may explain. The rearrangement uses TRBV29-1 and TRBJ2-1; 8 bases map to TRBD1. The length of the CDR3 is 12 residues. Per the germline V gene, CDR1 is SQVTM and CDR2 is ANQGSEA. The CDR3, as DNA: TGCAGCGTCGAAGCAGGGGGCGGTGAGCAGTTCTTC. Translated, it gives CSVEAGGGEQFF.

The genes are TRBV12-3 or TRBV12-4 and TRBJ2-7; 9 bases fit TRBD2. V lost 5 bases and J lost 0; bases outside the gene matches: 5. This CDR3 spans 15 amino acids. The CDR3 protein is CASSESGRSSYEQYF. CDR3 coding DNA: TGTGCCAGCAGTGAAAGCGGGAGGAGCTCCTACGAGCAGTACTTC.

In this sample, this clonotype turned up a few times. The germline gene is not matched at one end of the junction; a read error may be the cause. The V gene is TRBV28, the J gene TRBJ1-2; 7 bases align to TRBD1. The CDR3 length is 14 residues. Germline assignment: CDR1 MDHEN and CDR2 SYDVKM. CDR3 loop: CASSVWDSLYGYTF. CDR3 coding DNA: TGTGCCAGCAGTGTATGGGACAGCCTCTATGGCTACACCTTC.

This clonotype was seen ten or more times. CDR3 residues: CASSLLQGAGRTDTQYF. The CDR3 region has the DNA TGTGCCAGCAGTTTACTACAGGGGGCGGGACGCACAGATACGCAGTATTTT. The V gene is TRBV28, the J gene TRBJ2-3; 9 bases agree with TRBD1. This CDR3 is 17 amino acids long. Unmatched junction bases numbered 7, after V lost 2 bases and J lost 1 base. CDR1 is MDHEN, CDR2 SYDVKM, per germline.

In its sample, this clonotype was seen many times. The chain couples TRBV12-3 or TRBV12-4 to TRBJ2-1, with TRBD1 matching 7 bases. J was trimmed by 3 bases and V by 4 bases; bases with no gene match: 9. This CDR3 region has 16 residues. Written as DNA, the CDR3 is TGTGCCAGCAGTTCTCTTCGGGACAGCATCTACAATGAGCAGTTCTTC. The encoded protein is CASSSLRDSIYNEQFF.

Ten or more counts support this clonotype. At one of its ends the junction is not consistent with the germline gene, which may arise from a read error. The chain couples TRBV7-7 to TRBJ2-7, with D perhaps matching TRBD1 (7 bases). CDR1 SSHAT and CDR2 FNYEAQ come from the germline V gene (reference sequence). This CDR3 comprises 17 residues. CDR3 protein: CASSLNRGDSSVYEQYF. The CDR3, as DNA: TGTGCTAGCAGCTTAAACCGCGGGGACAGTTCAGTCTACGAGCAGTACTTC. Supplemented by reference TRBV7-7 and TRBJ2-7, the full variable domain reads GAGVSQSPRYKVTKRGQDVTLRCDPISSHATLYWYQQALGQGPEFLTYFNYEAQPDKSGLPSDRFSAERPEGSISTLTIQRTEQRDSAMYRCASSLNRGDSSVYEQYFGPGTRLTVT.

The CDR3 DNA is TGCAGTGCTAGAGGGGGTAGCGGCTACTCCTACGAGCAGTACTTC. Protein: CSARGGSGYSYEQYF. This chain links TRBV20-1 with TRBJ2-7, with a possible D match to TRBD2 (6 bases). The germline V and J ends were trimmed by 1 base and 0 bases, with 13 bases remaining between them. Germline lookup yields CDR1 DFQATT and CDR2 SNEGSKA (reference sequence). The CDR3 is 15 amino acids.

This clonotype was detected many times. The rearrangement links TRBV6-2 or TRBV6-3 to TRBJ1-1; no clear D gene. Germline V gene data show CDR1 as MNHEY and CDR2 as SVGEGT. Trimming shortened V by 7 bases and J by 5 bases, and 8 bases separated the two germline ends. This CDR3 has 11 amino acids. CDR3 DNA sequence: TGTGCCAGCATCGGGATTACTGAAGCTTTCTTT. It codes for CASIGITEAFF.

There are a few counts of this clonotype. V and J are TRBV28 and TRBJ1-2; TRBD1 is a possible D gene (6 bases). Germline V lookup: CDR1 MDHEN, CDR2 SYDVKM. The CDR3 totals 13 residues. V was shortened by 5 bases and J by 4 bases, with 11 bases between the two germline ends. This chain's CDR3 is CASSPGDGYGYTF. The CDR3 bases are TGTGCCAGCAGTCCAGGGGATGGCTATGGCTACACCTTC.

The CDR3 region is CASLLRGTEVLADTQYF. The CDR3 DNA follows: TGTGCCAGCCTCCTTAGAGGGACGGAGGTCTTGGCAGATACGCAGTATTTT. The rearrangement uses TRBV6-2 or TRBV6-3 and TRBJ2-3; the D gene could be TRBD1 or TRBD2 (5 bases each). This CDR3 contains 17 residues. V was clipped by 8 bases and J by 4 bases, with 25 bases between them. Germline V gene lookup returns CDR1 MNHEY and CDR2 SVGEGT.

The sample holds a few counts of this clonotype. The chain carries TRBV6-1 and TRBJ1-1, with a tentative D call TRBD1 (5 bases). The germline gives CDR1 MNHNS, CDR2 SASEGT. V was clipped by 5 bases and J by 6 bases, with 19 bases between them. This CDR3 is 15 amino acids long. CDR3 coding DNA: TGTGCCAGCAGTCATAAGTGGACATCTCGGGCTGAAGCTTTCTTT. It codes for CASSHKWTSRAEAFF.

This clonotype has only a few counts. The J gene is TRBJ2-5, the V gene TRBV6-5; D is possibly TRBD2 (5 bases). Trimming stripped 2 bases from V and 1 base from J, with 8 bases between. The CDR3 is 14 amino acids. Germline CDR1 MNHEY, CDR2 SVGAGI. The DNA for the CDR3 is TGTGCCAGCAGTTACCCCGCGGGCCAAGAGACCCAGTACTTC. Translated: CASSYPAGQETQYF.

This clonotype turned up a few times. V usage is TRBV5-1 and J usage is TRBJ1-4; D is unresolved. CDR1 and CDR2 (germline): SGHRS, YFSETQ. Trimming removed 1 base from V and 0 bases from J, with 10 bases in between. This CDR3 contains 16 residues. This chain's CDR3 is CASSLSGFATNEKLFF. CDR3 nucleotide sequence: TGCGCCAGCAGCTTGTCGGGGTTTGCAACTAATGAAAAACTGTTTTTT.

This clonotype was seen a few times. The CDR3 region is CASSRTFGTGNTEAFF. In DNA form, the CDR3 reads TGTGCCAGCAGCCGAACATTCGGAACCGGGAACACTGAAGCTTTCTTT. The V and J genes are TRBV12-3 or TRBV12-4 and TRBJ1-1, with D uncertain. V dropped 6 bases and J dropped 1 base, with 18 bases sitting between them. The CDR3 spans 16 residues.

This clonotype was seen repeatedly, ten times or more. This chain joins TRBV29-1 and TRBJ1-1; D call uncertain. CDR1 SQVTM and CDR2 ANQGSEA come from the germline V gene. Trimming removed 2 bases at V and 7 bases at J, with 8 bases between. This CDR3 has 11 amino acids. CDR3 residues: CSVEPAIEAFF. The CDR3 DNA follows: TGCAGCGTTGAACCCGCAATTGAAGCTTTCTTT.

In this sample, this clonotype turned up a few times. The rearrangement links TRBV7-8 to TRBJ1-2; D may be TRBD1 (5 bases). Deletions cut 5 bases from V and 3 bases from J, with 10 bases between. The CDR3 is made up of 13 amino acids. The germline V gene encodes CDR1 SGHVS and CDR2 FQNEAQ. The CDR3, as DNA: TGTGCCAGCAGCCATGCAGGGTACTATGGCTACACCTTC. Residues: CASSHAGYYGYTF. Looking up the rest from reference TRBV7-8 and TRBJ1-2 gives the full variable domain: GAGVSQSPRYKVAKRGQDVALRCDPISGHVSLFWYQQALGQGPEFLTYFQNEAQLDKSGLPSDRFFAERPEGSVSTLKIQRTQQEDSAVYLCASSHAGYYGYTFGSGTRLTVV.